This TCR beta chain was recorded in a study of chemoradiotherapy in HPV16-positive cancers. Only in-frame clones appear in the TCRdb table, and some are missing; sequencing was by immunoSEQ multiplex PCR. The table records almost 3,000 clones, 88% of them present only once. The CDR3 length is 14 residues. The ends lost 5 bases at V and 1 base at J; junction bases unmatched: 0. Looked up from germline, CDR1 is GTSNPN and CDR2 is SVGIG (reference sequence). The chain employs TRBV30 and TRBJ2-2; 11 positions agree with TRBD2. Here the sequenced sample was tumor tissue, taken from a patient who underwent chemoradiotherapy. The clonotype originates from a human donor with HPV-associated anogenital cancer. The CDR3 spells CAWGTSGNTGELFF. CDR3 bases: TGTGCCTGGGGGACTAGCGGGAACACCGGGGAGCTGTTTTTT.